Shown below are 27 T cell receptor beta chains from a single sample sequenced in a study of T cells in Graves' hyperthyroidism and ophthalmopathy. Using RNA transcripts as the source, TCR beta CDR3 regions were amplified. RT-PCR in the first round (using the HTBI primer set) targeted the TCR CDR3. TCRdb fed the multiplex PCR reads into MiXCR, producing one record per CDR3 protein. The data contain around 380,000 distinct CDR3 sequences, approximately 13% of them singletons. The sequencing input was blood. These receptors all stem from a man aged 25-45 years with Graves' hyperthyroidism that later progressed to Graves' ophthalmopathy.

The chain recombines TRBV24-1 with TRBJ1-4, with D maybe TRBD1 (6 bases). The germline CDR1 and CDR2 sequences are KGHDR and SFDVKD. The germline V and J ends were trimmed by 10 bases and 8 bases, with 28 bases remaining between them. The CDR3 contains 17 residues. The CDR3 here is CATTTGHFFYSYEKLFF. CDR3 bases: TGTGCCACAACTACGGGACATTTCTTTTATAGCTACGAAAAACTGTTTTTT.

Only a few counts were recorded for this clonotype. This likely came from a read error, as a far larger clone is one base away. The chain uses TRBV28 and TRBJ1-2; no reliable D call. Trimming stripped 3 bases from V and 2 bases from J, with 7 bases between. The CDR3 length is 13 residues. Per germline, CDR1 MDHEN and CDR2 SYDVKM. The CDR3 spells CASSLIGNYGYTF. The CDR3 nucleotides are TGTGCCAGCAGTTTGATAGGGAACTATGGCTACACCTTC.

The chain links TRBV4-1 to TRBJ2-2; TRBD2 matches at 8 bases. Losses at the gene ends were 0 bases for V and 3 bases for J; bases not matched to a gene: 15. Germline loops: CDR1 MGHRA, CDR2 YSYEKL. The CDR3 is made up of 20 amino acids. Here the CDR3 DNA reads TGCGCCAGCAGCCAAGAGGACGGGAGGGCGGGGGGCTTAGACACCGGGGAGCTGTTTTTT. The encoded protein is CASSQEDGRAGGLDTGELFF.

This clonotype has ten or more counts. The chain recombines TRBV12-3 or TRBV12-4 with TRBJ1-1; D may be TRBD1 (5 bases). The CDR3 has 15 residues. The ends were cut back, 2 bases at V and 6 bases at J, with 16 bases in the middle. Written as DNA, the CDR3 is TGTGCCAGCAGTTTAATGGCCTCTGGGGCTTCTGAAGCTTTCTTT. Translation: CASSLMASGASEAFF.

This clonotype was counted at least ten times. This chain uses TRBV15 with TRBJ2-2, with D perhaps TRBD1 or TRBD2 (6 bases each). This CDR3 is built from 16 residues. CDR1 LNHNV and CDR2 YYDKDF come from the germline V gene (reference sequence). Trimming stripped 0 bases from V and 7 bases from J, with 15 bases between. The CDR3 is CATSRDWLGGNGELFF. The CDR3 DNA sequence: TGTGCCACCAGCAGAGATTGGCTCGGGGGCAACGGGGAGCTGTTTTTT.

This clonotype occurred many times. The chain employs TRBV28 and TRBJ1-4; no reliable D call. Germline V lookup: CDR1 MDHEN, CDR2 SYDVKM. The CDR3 extends over 14 amino acids. The germline V and J ends were trimmed by 4 bases and 7 bases, with 13 bases remaining between them. CDR3: CASSSLWDGEKLFF. The CDR3 region has the DNA TGTGCCAGCAGTTCGCTATGGGATGGTGAAAAACTGTTTTTT. The full variable domain, in which reference TRBV28 and TRBJ1-4 provide the parts outside the CDR3, is DVKVTQSSRYLVKRTGEKVFLECVQDMDHENMFWYRQDPGLGLRLIYFSYDVKMKEKGDIPEGYSVSREKKERFSLILESASTNQTSMYLCASSSLWDGEKLFFGSGTQLSVL.

The chain is built from TRBV20-1 and TRBJ1-2; D gene unclear. The CDR3 is 12 residues long. V lost 2 bases, J lost 4 bases, and 8 bases lay in between. Germline CDR1 reads DFQATT; CDR2 reads SNEGSKA (reference sequence). The CDR3, as DNA: TGCAGTGCTAGACCCCCTACCTATGGCTACACCTTC. Encoded protein: CSARPPTYGYTF.

In nucleotides, the CDR3 is TGTGCCAGCAGTTTGGGGGGCGGGCACGGGGCCAACGTCCTGACTTTC. It specifies CASSLGGGHGANVLTF. The chain is built from TRBV12-3 or TRBV12-4 and TRBJ2-6; D may correspond to TRBD1 or TRBD2 (6 bases each). This CDR3 is built from 16 residues. V was shortened by 3 bases and J by 4 bases, with 13 bases between the two germline ends.

This rearrangement joins TRBV6-2 or TRBV6-3 to TRBJ1-1; D call uncertain. V lost 7 bases, J lost 5 bases, and 14 bases lay in between. This CDR3 has 13 residues. Germline V CDR1 and CDR2: MNHEY, SVGEGT. The CDR3 reads CASTGEGRTEAFF. CDR3 coding DNA: TGTGCCAGCACGGGTGAGGGAAGGACTGAAGCTTTCTTT.

In this sample, this clonotype turned up many times. The chain links TRBV20-1 to TRBJ2-7; D gene ambiguous. This CDR3 is built from 15 residues. The germline gives CDR1 DFQATT, CDR2 SNEGSKA (reference sequence). Between the trimmed V and J ends, which lost 3 bases and 0 bases, there was a span of 15 bases. CDR3 coding DNA: TGCAGTGCTAGGTCTCGGGCAGGCAGCTCCTACGAGCAGTACTTC. The encoded protein is CSARSRAGSSYEQYF.

The rearrangement uses TRBV2 and TRBJ1-2; 8 bases align to TRBD1. V shed 3 bases and J 4 bases; nucleotides not matched to a gene: 7. CDR3 size: 15 residues. The V gene's germline CDR1 is SNHLY and CDR2 FYNNEI. The CDR3 here is CASSDQGARIYGYTF. In nucleotides, the CDR3 is TGTGCCAGCAGTGATCAGGGGGCGAGGATCTATGGCTACACCTTC.

Ten or more counts support this clonotype. The chain is built from TRBV27 and TRBJ2-3; D perhaps matches TRBD2 (5 bases). Looked up from germline, CDR1 is MNHEY and CDR2 is SMNVEV (reference sequence). The CDR3 has 16 amino acids. V lost 3 bases to trimming and J lost 4 bases, with 17 bases between them. The CDR3, as DNA: TGTGCCAGCAGTTTCCTCGGGGTAACCCAAGCAGATACGCAGTATTTT. It yields the protein CASSFLGVTQADTQYF.

The gene calls are TRBV30 and TRBJ1-3; D is ambiguous. V was trimmed by 5 bases and J by 0 bases, leaving 11 bases between them. The germline CDR1 and CDR2 sequences are GTSNPN and SVGIG (reference sequence). The CDR3 consists of 14 residues. DNA for the CDR3: TGTGCCTGGGCCAGGCGCTCCTCTGGAAACACCATATATTTT. Translated, it gives CAWARRSSGNTIYF.

DNA of the CDR3: TGCGCCAGCAGCCAAGAACCGGGTCCCTTTAATCAGCCCCAGCATTTT. Residues: CASSQEPGPFNQPQHF. The rearrangement joins TRBV4-1 to TRBJ1-5; D uncertain. CDR1 MGHRA and CDR2 YSYEKL come from the germline V gene. Between the trimmed V and J ends, which lost 0 bases and 4 bases, there was a span of 13 bases. The CDR3 is made up of 16 amino acids.

This clonotype came up many times. The chain uses TRBV28 and TRBJ2-7; D not resolved. The germline gives CDR1 MDHEN, CDR2 SYDVKM. The CDR3 covers 13 residues. V lost 3 bases and J lost 3, with 9 bases in between. The chain's CDR3 is CASSFSQDYEQYF. For the CDR3, the DNA is TGTGCCAGCAGTTTTTCCCAGGACTACGAGCAGTACTTC. The full variable domain, in which reference TRBV28 and TRBJ2-7 provide the parts outside the CDR3, is DVKVTQSSRYLVKRTGEKVFLECVQDMDHENMFWYRQDPGLGLRLIYFSYDVKMKEKGDIPEGYSVSREKKERFSLILESASTNQTSMYLCASSFSQDYEQYFGPGTRLTVT.

This clonotype was observed many times. The chain combines TRBV28 with TRBJ1-6; 8 bases match TRBD1. CDR3 length: 18 residues. J lost 7 bases, V lost 3 bases, and 14 bases had no gene match. Germline V gene sequence: CDR1 MDHEN, CDR2 SYDVKM. CDR3 DNA: TGTGCCAGCAGTTTCAGGAGACCCCGGACAGGGTCGAATTCACCCCTCCACTTT. This gives the protein CASSFRRPRTGSNSPLHF.

The chain couples TRBV4-1 to TRBJ2-1; unclear D gene. The CDR3 totals 15 residues. V was clipped by 2 bases and J by 0 bases, with 8 bases between them. Germline values: CDR1 MGHRA, CDR2 YSYEKL. CDR3 DNA: TGCGCCAGCAGCCAACAGGCGAACTCCTACAATGAGCAGTTCTTC. Translated, it gives CASSQQANSYNEQFF.

The V call is TRBV4-1, the J call TRBJ2-5, with 10 bases matching TRBD1. The germline CDR1 and CDR2 sequences are MGHRA and YSYEKL. J was trimmed by 5 bases and V by 6 bases; bases with no gene match: 9. The CDR3 has 15 residues. This chain's CDR3 is CASRLRQGAVETQYF. The CDR3 DNA sequence: TGCGCCAGCAGGCTTAGACAGGGGGCAGTTGAGACCCAGTACTTC.

This clonotype was observed many times. The chain uses TRBV30 and TRBJ1-2; D unresolved. Germline CDR1 is GTSNPN and CDR2 is SVGIG (reference sequence). This CDR3 contains 12 residues. V lost 3 bases and J lost 4, with 9 bases in between. CDR3 bases: TGTGCCTGGAGCGGCGCCCTCTATGGCTACACCTTC. It encodes CAWSGALYGYTF.

This clonotype has ten or more counts. The CDR3 DNA reads as TGCGCCAGCAGCCGGGACGACTCCTACGAGCAGTACTTC. Its protein product is CASSRDDSYEQYF. This chain joins TRBV5-1 and TRBJ2-7, with D perhaps assigned TRBD1 or TRBD2 (5 bases each). The V end was cut by 4 bases, the J end by 0 bases, with 8 bases between. Germline loops: CDR1 SGHRS, CDR2 YFSETQ. CDR3 length: 13 amino acids.

This clonotype was counted ten times or more. The rearrangement links TRBV7-8 to TRBJ2-7, with 8 positions matching TRBD2. Germline-derived CDR1 and CDR2 are SGHVS and FQNEAQ. The length of the CDR3 is 13 residues. Trimming removed 4 bases from V and 4 bases from J; junction bases left unmatched: 3. CDR3 bases: TGTGCCAGCAGCTGGACTAGCACATACGAGCAGTACTTC. It specifies CASSWTSTYEQYF.

Only a few counts were recorded for this clonotype. V is TRBV7-2 and J is TRBJ2-3; 7 bases align to TRBD2. The CDR3 loop spans 12 amino acids. Germline trimming cut 10 bases from V and 6 bases from J; bases unmatched to any gene: 7. CDR1 SGHTA and CDR2 FQGNSA come from the germline V gene. CDR3 nucleotides: TGTGCCACCCGGCGGGGGTTGGATACGCAGTATTTT. It codes for CATRRGLDTQYF. Together with reference TRBV7-2 and TRBJ2-3, the CDR3 gives the full variable domain: GAGVSQSPSNKVTEKGKDVELRCDPISGHTALYWYRQSLGQGLEFLIYFQGNSAPDKSGLPSDRFSAERTGGSVSTLTIQRTQQEDSAVYLCATRRGLDTQYFGPGTRLTVL.

The table lists this clonotype with many counts. This chain links TRBV28 with TRBJ1-5, with D possibly matching TRBD1 (5 bases). Trimming stripped 1 base from V and 4 bases from J, with 11 bases between. CDR1 and CDR2 (germline): MDHEN, SYDVKM. CDR3 size: 15 residues. CDR3 in DNA: TGTGCCAGCAGTTTATACAGGTTAGGGAATCAGCCCCAGCATTTT. Translated: CASSLYRLGNQPQHF. Looking up the rest from reference TRBV28 and TRBJ1-5 gives the full variable domain: DVKVTQSSRYLVKRTGEKVFLECVQDMDHENMFWYRQDPGLGLRLIYFSYDVKMKEKGDIPEGYSVSREKKERFSLILESASTNQTSMYLCASSLYRLGNQPQHFGDGTRLSIL.

The rearrangement joins TRBV28 to TRBJ1-4, with D perhaps TRBD1 (6 bases). Germline V gene sequence: CDR1 MDHEN, CDR2 SYDVKM. The germline V and J ends were trimmed by 5 bases and 7 bases, with 17 bases remaining between them. This CDR3 region has 15 residues. The CDR3 loop reads CASSEGAGVGEKLFF. The CDR3 region has the DNA TGTGCCAGCAGTGAAGGGGCAGGGGTTGGTGAAAAACTGTTTTTT.

The V gene is TRBV5-1, the J gene TRBJ2-7; D might be TRBD1 or TRBD2, each matching 5 bases. Per germline, CDR1 SGHRS and CDR2 YFSETQ. This CDR3 is built from 15 residues. Trimming removed 4 bases from V and 1 base from J, with 15 bases in between. In DNA form, the CDR3 reads TGCGCCAGCAGCCCGACCGGGACCCCATCCTACGAGCAGTACTTC. Translating gives CASSPTGTPSYEQYF.

The table lists this clonotype with many counts. J is TRBJ2-5 and V is TRBV28; D is unresolved. The CDR3 loop spans 13 amino acids. V lost 2 bases, J lost 2 bases, and 6 bases lay in between. CDR1 and CDR2 from the germline V gene are MDHEN and SYDVKM. CDR3 protein: CASSLGMQETQYF. CDR3 bases: TGTGCCAGCAGTTTAGGAATGCAAGAGACCCAGTACTTC.

The chain is built from TRBV20-1 and TRBJ1-1; no reliable D call. Trimming took off 3 bases at V and 3 bases at J, with 14 bases between the two ends. Per germline, CDR1 DFQATT and CDR2 SNEGSKA (reference sequence). This CDR3 is 14 amino acids long. CDR3 coding DNA: TGCAGTGCTAGCGGACCCGGTTTGTACACTGAAGCTTTCTTT. Translated: CSASGPGLYTEAFF.